A single sample is the source of the 14 T cell receptor beta chains below, sequenced in a study of T cell clonality in common variable immunodeficiency. Sequencing was performed with immunoSEQ multiplex PCR; in TCRdb, only in-frame clones are kept and a portion is missing. The repertoire shows about 15,000 clones; the top ten hold over 4.5%. No antigens are known for them. Study-level points and caveats: Reportedly, TCR beta sequences from common variable immunodeficiency showed fewer deletions and N-nucleotide insertions.

The sample consisted of peripheral blood mononuclear cells. Receptors were obtained from a human donor with common variable immunodeficiency.

Of note for this clone: Coverage ceases 3 residues before the CDR3 finishes, and the germline J gene fills in the end. The rearrangement links TRBV6-2 or TRBV6-3 to TRBJ1-5, with D perhaps TRBD1 (5 bases). The CDR3 extends over 17 amino acids. The V and J ends lost 5 bases and 0 bases respectively, with 17 bases between them. CDR1 MNHEY and CDR2 SVGEGT come from the germline V gene. The CDR3 DNA, read in part, is TGTGCCAGCAGTCCCGGAGAGGGGAGGAGTAGCAATCAGCCC. Its protein product is CASSPGEGRSSNQP. The entire CDR3 protein is CASSPGEGRSSNQPQHF.

This clone is deemed medium-sized by its frequency. The read halts 3 residues ahead of the CDR3 end, with the missing end drawn from the germline J gene. This chain joins TRBV29-1 and TRBJ2-3; TRBD1 matches 10 bases. CDR3 length equals 14 residues. Losses at the gene ends were 1 base for V and 6 bases for J; bases not matched to a gene: 4. Germline V lookup: CDR1 SQVTM, CDR2 ANQGSEA. The sequenced part of the CDR3 DNA is TGCAGCGTTGAAGGGGACAGGGGTTCGGATACG. Its protein product is CSVEGDRGSDT. The full CDR3 protein is CSVEGDRGSDTQYF.

Concerning this clone itself: The read comes to an end 3 residues before the CDR3 does, leaving the germline J gene to fill in the end. V and J are TRBV10-1 and TRBJ1-3; 7 positions agree with TRBD1. With 0 bases clipped from V and 2 bases from J, the junction kept 4 bases outside the gene matches. CDR1 is WNHNN and CDR2 is SYGVQD in the germline V gene (reference sequence). This CDR3 comprises 16 residues. The CDR3 sequence: CASSESETGAGNTIYF. Incomplete CDR3 DNA: TGCGCCAGCAGTGAGTCGGAAACAGGGGCTGGAAACACC.

Considering frequency, this clone is medium-sized. The CDR3 end is not reached by the read, which stops 3 residues before it; the germline J gene fills it in. V is TRBV2 and J is TRBJ2-1; D perhaps matches TRBD1 (6 bases). CDR3 length: 16 amino acids. Germline assignment: CDR1 SNHLY and CDR2 FYNNEI. V was trimmed by 7 bases and J by 0 bases, leaving 16 bases between them. CDR3 region: CASIPPQGSSYNEQFF. Incomplete CDR3 DNA: TGTGCCAGCATTCCCCCTCAGGGGAGCTCCTACAATGAG.

CDR3 in amino acids: CASSAGRADTQYF. CDR3 DNA, as far as it was read: TGCGCCAGCAGTGCGGGGAGGGCAGATACG. V usage is TRBV10-2 and J usage is TRBJ2-3; 7 nucleotides match TRBD2. The read ends 3 residues before the CDR3 terminus; that terminus is restored from the germline J gene. Germline lookup yields CDR1 WSHSY and CDR2 SAAADI. The CDR3 is 13 amino acids. Losses at the gene ends were 4 bases for V and 4 bases for J; bases not matched to a gene: 2.

Concerning this clone: The DNA ends 3 residues before the CDR3 does, and the rest of the CDR3 is filled in from the germline J gene. The chain uses TRBV5-6 and TRBJ2-3; 9 positions match TRBD2. The ends lost 3 bases at V and 2 bases at J; junction bases unmatched: 1. Germline V gene data show CDR1 as SGHDT and CDR2 as YYEEEE. The CDR3 totals 14 residues. CDR3 residues: CASSSGLATDTQYF. The CDR3 DNA, read in part, is TGTGCCAGCAGCTCGGGACTAGCCACAGATACG.

Measured by frequency, this clone is medium-sized (0.01 to 0.1%). The read terminates 3 residues before the CDR3 end, so the remaining end is supplied by the germline J gene. The chain combines TRBV19 with TRBJ1-1; D remains unclear. The germline gives CDR1 LNHDA, CDR2 SQIVND (reference sequence). The CDR3 has 13 amino acids. Trimming took off 4 bases at V and 3 bases at J, with 9 bases between the two ends. Incomplete CDR3 DNA: TGTGCCAGTAGTAAGATCCCAGACACTGAA. This translates into CASSKIPDTE. The whole CDR3 protein reads CASSKIPDTEAFF.

As regards this clone: The sequence runs out 3 residues before the end of the CDR3; the remainder is reconstructed from the germline J gene. The chain has TRBV7-2 and TRBJ2-3; D is ambiguous. The CDR3 consists of 16 residues. Trimming took off 0 bases at V and 0 bases at J, with 10 bases between the two ends. CDR1 and CDR2 from the germline V gene are SGHTA and FQGNSA. CDR3: CASSLAVSSSTDTQYF. Incomplete CDR3 DNA: TGTGCCAGCAGCTTAGCGGTTAGCTCTAGCACAGATACG.

Concerning this clone itself: Coverage ceases 3 residues before the CDR3 finishes, and the germline J gene fills in the end. The J gene is TRBJ1-1, the V gene TRBV7-8; D not resolved. CDR1 and CDR2 from the germline V gene are SGHVS and FQNEAQ. Deletions cut 4 bases from V and 1 base from J, with 7 bases between. The CDR3 extends over 13 amino acids. Partial CDR3 DNA: TGTGCCAGCAGCTACCTAGAGAACACTGAA. Amino acids: CASSYLENTE. In full, the CDR3 is CASSYLENTEAFF.

About this clone: The DNA ends 3 residues before the CDR3 does, and the rest of the CDR3 is filled in from the germline J gene. V usage is TRBV6-1 and J usage is TRBJ2-2, with D possibly matching TRBD1 (6 bases). The V and J ends lost 3 bases and 3 bases respectively, with 8 bases between them. Germline V lookup: CDR1 MNHNS, CDR2 SASEGT. This CDR3 spans 14 amino acids. The CDR3 sequence: CASSDQGYTGELFF. The covered CDR3 bases are TGTGCCAGCAGTGATCAGGGGTACACCGGGGAG.

For this clone: Read data end 3 residues before the CDR3 end; the end is taken from the germline J gene. The chain carries TRBV6-2 or TRBV6-3 and TRBJ1-5; tentative D call: TRBD1 (6 bases). CDR3 length: 13 residues. V lost 6 bases and J lost 5, with 11 bases in between. Germline CDR1 reads MNHEY; CDR2 reads SVGEGT. CDR3 DNA, as far as it was read: TGTGCCAGCAGACGGGACAACGATCAGCCC. This gives the protein CASRRDNDQP. The whole CDR3 reads CASRRDNDQPQHF.

In regard to this clone: The read terminates 3 residues before the CDR3 end, so the remaining end is supplied by the germline J gene. The V and J genes are TRBV7-2 and TRBJ2-1, with D maybe TRBD2 (5 bases). CDR3 length: 14 amino acids. Germline CDR1 and CDR2: SGHTA and FQGNSA. Trimming took 6 bases from V and 4 from J, leaving 13 bases between them. The CDR3 here is CASSFERQYNEQFF. Partial CDR3 DNA: TGTGCCAGCAGTTTCGAGCGGCAGTACAATGAG.

As for this clone: The read finishes 3 residues shy of the CDR3 end, and the germline J gene is used to complete it. This chain joins TRBV7-9 and TRBJ1-1; the match to TRBD1 covers 8 bases. The J segment lost 4 bases and the V segment lost 5 bases, leaving 3 bases of the junction unmatched. Germline CDR1 and CDR2: SEHNR and FQNEAQ (reference sequence). This CDR3 contains 13 residues. Partial CDR3 DNA: TGTGCCAGCAGCCGGACAGGGCTCACTGAA. This translates into CASSRTGLTE. Given in full, the CDR3 is CASSRTGLTEAFF.

A note on this clone: The read ends 3 residues early relative to the CDR3; the germline J gene fills the gap. This chain connects TRBV2 to TRBJ1-1; 12 positions agree with TRBD1. Germline values: CDR1 SNHLY, CDR2 FYNNEI. This CDR3 region has 16 residues. Trimming cost V 6 bases and J 1 base; bases outside gene matches: 6. CDR3 bases read: TGTGCCAGCAGAGGGACAGGGGGCGCGGGGAACACTGAA. Translating gives CASRGTGGAGNTE. The whole CDR3 reads CASRGTGGAGNTEAFF.